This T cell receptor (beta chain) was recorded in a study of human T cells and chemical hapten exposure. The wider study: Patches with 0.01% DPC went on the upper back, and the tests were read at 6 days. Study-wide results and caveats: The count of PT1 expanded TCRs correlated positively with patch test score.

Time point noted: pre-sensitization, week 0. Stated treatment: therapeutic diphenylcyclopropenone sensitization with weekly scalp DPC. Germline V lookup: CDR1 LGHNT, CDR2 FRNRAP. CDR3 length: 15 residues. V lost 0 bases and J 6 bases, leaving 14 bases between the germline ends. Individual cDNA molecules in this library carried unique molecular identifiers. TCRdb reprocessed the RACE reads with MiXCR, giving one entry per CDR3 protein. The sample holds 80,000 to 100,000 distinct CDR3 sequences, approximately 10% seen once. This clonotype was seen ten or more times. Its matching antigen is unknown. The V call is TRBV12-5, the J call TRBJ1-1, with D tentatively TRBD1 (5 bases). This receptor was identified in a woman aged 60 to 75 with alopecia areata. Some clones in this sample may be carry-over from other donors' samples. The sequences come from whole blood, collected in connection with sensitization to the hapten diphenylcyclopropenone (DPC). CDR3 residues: CASGLVLGGSSEAFF. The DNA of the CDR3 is TGTGCTAGTGGTTTGGTACTCGGGGGAAGTTCTGAAGCTTTCTTT.